These T cell receptor beta chains were read from a single sample in a study of cytomegalovirus exposure and HLA in healthy donors. The repertoire was sequenced with immunoSEQ multiplex PCR; TCRdb's copy has only in-frame clones and lacks some. The data show a few hundred thousand clones, around four fifths seen once. Sequenced: PBMCs. The receptor set was obtained from a woman in her thirties in good health and CMV-seropositive. Both conserved end residues are part of each CDR3. D genes are given only for firm matches. Clone sizes are given selectively: once, few, many, or a class where the clone is expanded.

>TRBJ2-5|.|TRBV11-3|.
CASSHRVAQGLETQYF
TGTGCCAGCAGCCACCGCGTGGCCCAGGGTTTAGAGACCCAGTACTTC
>TRBJ1-1|.|TRBV10-3|.
CAISDLKQRTVEAFF
TGTGCCATCAGTGACCTTAAACAGAGAACCGTTGAAGCTTTCTTT
>TRBJ2-3|.|TRBV28|.
CASSFAHGSTDTQYF
TGTGCCAGCAGTTTCGCACACGGTAGCACAGATACGCAGTATTTT
>TRBJ1-2|.|TRBV30|.
CAWSVRSGKGYGYTF
TGTGCCTGGAGTGTACGTTCAGGAAAGGGGTATGGCTACACCTTC
>TRBJ2-3|.|TRBV2|.
CASSYHDTQYF
TGTGCCAGCAGTTATCACGATACGCAGTATTTT
>TRBJ2-5|.|TRBV27|.
CASSLSGKTQYF
TGTGCCAGCAGTTTATCGGGGAAGACCCAGTACTTC
>TRBJ2-1|.|TRBV29-1|.
CVLNGGERYNEQFF
TGCGTCCTGAACGGGGGAGAGAGGTACAATGAGCAGTTCTTC
>TRBJ2-5|.|TRBV30|.
CAWREGVETQYF
TGTGCCTGGAGAGAGGGCGTGGAGACCCAGTACTTC
>TRBJ1-5|.|TRBV7-2|TRBD1
CASSLPPGGVHQPQHF
TGTGCCAGCAGCTTACCGCCAGGGGGCGTTCATCAGCCCCAGCATTTT
>TRBJ1-5|.|TRBV4-2|.
CASSQGRGGRQPQHF
TGTGCCAGCAGCCAGGGAAGGGGGGGCAGACAGCCCCAGCATTTT
>TRBJ2-1|.|TRBV14|TRBD2
CASSHSAGLNNEQFF
TGTGCCAGCAGCCATTCAGCGGGGCTAAACAATGAGCAGTTCTTC
>TRBJ1-1|.|TRBV27|.
CASSTRTEAFF
TGTGCCAGCAGTACCAGGACTGAAGCTTTCTTT
>TRBJ1-5|.|TRBV11-2|.
CASSSQGGNQPQHF
TGTGCCAGCAGCTCTCAGGGAGGCAATCAGCCCCAGCATTTT
>TRBJ2-7|.|TRBV4-2|TRBD2
CASSQTPSGAYEQYF
TGTGCCAGCAGCCAAACCCCTAGCGGGGCCTACGAGCAGTACTTC
>TRBJ2-7|.|TRBV19|.
CASSGVTYEQYF
TGTGCCAGTAGTGGGGTGACCTACGAGCAGTACTTC
>TRBJ1-1|.|TRBV9|TRBD1
CASSSGQGDEAFF
TGTGCCAGCAGCTCCGGACAGGGGGATGAAGCTTTCTTT
>TRBJ2-4|.|TRBV18|.
CASSPPAKNIQYF
TGTGCCAGCTCACCACCAGCCAAAAACATTCAGTACTTC
>TRBJ2-1|.|TRBV5-4|TRBD1
CASSYEGTVNNEQFF
TGTGCCAGCAGCTACGAAGGGACAGTAAACAATGAGCAGTTCTTC
>TRBJ2-3|.|TRBV13|.
CASSVLGGETADTQYF
TGTGCCAGCAGCGTCTTGGGGGGAGAGACGGCAGATACGCAGTATTTT
>TRBJ2-1|.|TRBV4-1|.
CASSPGSLSSYNEQFF
TGCGCCAGCAGCCCCGGTAGTCTAAGCTCCTACAATGAGCAGTTCTTC
>TRBJ1-2|.|TRBV9|TRBD1
CASSADRGMWGYTF
TGTGCCAGCAGCGCGGACAGGGGGATGTGGGGCTACACCTTC
>TRBJ1-5|.|TRBV27|.
CASSFRWQGNGQPQHF
TGTGCCAGCAGTTTTCGGTGGCAGGGGAACGGTCAGCCCCAGCATTTT
>TRBJ2-3|.|TRBV29-1|TRBD2
CSVCFSGRAEGTDTQYF
TGCAGCGTTTGTTTTAGCGGGAGGGCCGAGGGCACAGATACGCAGTATTTT
>TRBJ1-5|.|TRBV27|TRBD1
CASSRQGNQPQHF
TGTGCCAGCAGCAGACAGGGAAATCAGCCCCAGCATTTT
>TRBJ2-7|.|TRBV15|TRBD2
CATSSPYGTSGTYEQYF
TGTGCCACCAGCAGCCCTTACGGGACTAGCGGAACCTACGAGCAGTACTTC
>TRBJ2-7|.|TRBV10-3|.
CAITGRSTYEQYF
TGTGCCATCACAGGGAGGTCCACCTACGAGCAGTACTTC
>TRBJ1-4|.|TRBV5-4|.
CASSFRAGSGEKLFF
TGTGCCAGCAGCTTCCGGGCAGGGAGTGGTGAAAAACTGTTTTTT
>TRBJ2-7|.|TRBV5-1|TRBD2
CASRLGEGYEQYF
TGCGCCAGCCGGCTGGGGGAGGGCTACGAGCAGTACTTC
>TRBJ2-1|.|TRBV4-1|TRBD2
CASRMGSPGLAGEFYEQFF
TGCGCCAGCAGAATGGGTTCACCGGGACTAGCGGGAGAATTCTATGAGCAGTTCTTC
>TRBJ2-7|.|TRBV6-6|.
CASSSPVWGNEQYF
TGTGCCAGCAGTTCCCCTGTATGGGGGAACGAGCAGTACTTC
>TRBJ2-1|.|TRBV7-2|.
CASSPSALRDEQFF
TGTGCCAGCAGCCCCTCGGCGCTGCGCGATGAGCAGTTCTTC
>TRBJ2-2|once|TRBV9|.
CASSVGPAENTGELFF
TGTGCCAGCAGCGTAGGCCCAGCGGAGAACACCGGGGAGCTGTTTTTT
>TRBJ1-1|once|TRBV9|.
CASSVGAEAFF
TGTGCCAGCAGCGTAGGTGCTGAAGCTTTCTTT
>TRBJ2-7|.|TRBV6-1|.
CASSEFQGSTYEQYF
TGTGCCAGCAGTGAATTCCAGGGCTCGACCTACGAGCAGTACTTC
>TRBJ2-2|few|TRBV5-1|.
CASSWQSGPYTGELFF
TGCGCCAGCAGCTGGCAGTCCGGGCCTTACACCGGGGAGCTGTTTTTT
>TRBJ2-2|.|TRBV7-9|.
CASSRRLQTNTGELFF
TGTGCCAGCAGCCGACGATTGCAGACGAACACCGGGGAGCTGTTTTTT
>TRBJ1-2|.|TRBV2|.
CASSDRGVGYTF
TGTGCCAGCAGTGATAGAGGGGTCGGCTACACCTTC
>TRBJ1-1|.|TRBV30|TRBD1
CAWVGTGVPEAFF
TGTGCCTGGGTGGGGACAGGGGTCCCTGAAGCTTTCTTT
>TRBJ1-2|.|TRBV5-1|TRBD1
CASSLADRDYGYTF
TGCGCCAGCAGCTTGGCCGACAGGGATTATGGCTACACCTTC
>TRBJ2-5|.|TRBV11-3|TRBD2
CASSVRLKREGETQYF
TGTGCCAGCAGCGTACGACTCAAGCGGGAGGGAGAGACCCAGTACTTC
>TRBJ2-7|.|TRBV10-1|.
CASSSSGDGPYEQYF
TGCGCCAGCAGTAGTAGCGGAGACGGGCCCTACGAGCAGTACTTC
>TRBJ1-1|.|TRBV5-1|.
CASSTGYDGIEAFF
TGCGCCAGCAGTACGGGGTATGATGGGATTGAAGCTTTCTTT
>TRBJ1-2|.|TRBV5-1|TRBD1
CASSRGTGNGYTF
TGCGCCAGCAGCAGAGGGACAGGCAATGGCTACACCTTC
>TRBJ1-2|.|TRBV7-9|.
CASSLIRGVGNGYTF
TGTGCCAGCAGCTTAATCCGGGGCGTCGGGAATGGCTACACCTTC
>TRBJ1-5|.|TRBV28|.
CASSFRGLSNQPQHF
TGTGCCAGCAGTTTCCGGGGGCTGAGCAATCAGCCCCAGCATTTT
>TRBJ1-5|.|TRBV27|TRBD1
CASSPGTGNQPQHF
TGTGCCAGCAGTCCCGGGACAGGCAATCAGCCCCAGCATTTT
>TRBJ2-7|few|TRBV19|.
CASSIQGYEQYF
TGTGCCAGTAGTATCCAGGGCTACGAGCAGTACTTC
>TRBJ2-2|few|TRBV9|.
CASSIEGAESTGELFF
TGTGCCAGCAGCATCGAAGGAGCGGAATCCACCGGGGAGCTGTTTTTT
>TRBJ2-5|few|TRBV30|TRBD2
CAWSVAGVAKTQYF
TGTGCCTGGAGTGTAGCGGGAGTGGCGAAGACCCAGTACTTC
>TRBJ1-4|.|TRBV25-1|.
CASSPWGTNEKLFF
TGTGCCAGCAGTCCCTGGGGGACGAATGAAAAACTGTTTTTT
>TRBJ2-7|.|TRBV10-1|.
CASSDIHGSYEQYF
TGCGCCAGCAGTGACATACATGGCTCCTACGAGCAGTACTTC
>TRBJ2-7|.|TRBV6-5|TRBD2
CASSSLPSGAYEQYF
TGTGCCAGCAGTTCCCTCCCTAGCGGAGCCTACGAGCAGTACTTC
>TRBJ2-2|.|TRBV7-3|TRBD2
CASSLSAGAGTGELFF
TGTGCCAGCAGCTTAAGTGCGGGAGCAGGAACCGGGGAGCTGTTTTTT
>TRBJ2-7|.|TRBV27|.
CASTSSRQRYEQYF
TGTGCCAGCACTTCGTCGCGCCAGAGGTACGAGCAGTACTTC
>TRBJ1-1|once|TRBV13|.
CASRNPFRGEHTEAFF
TGTGCCAGCAGGAATCCCTTTAGGGGCGAGCACACTGAAGCTTTCTTT
>TRBJ1-2|.|TRBV29-1|.
CSAEGVGDTNYGYTF
TGCAGCGCCGAAGGAGTCGGGGACACCAACTATGGCTACACCTTC
>TRBJ2-3|.|TRBV4-3|TRBD1
CASSGTGGFGDTQYF
TGCGCCAGCAGTGGGACAGGGGGTTTCGGAGATACGCAGTATTTT
>TRBJ2-2|once|TRBV6-1|TRBD2
CASSERGSGRAGELFF
TGTGCCAGCAGTGAAAGGGGTAGCGGGAGGGCCGGGGAGCTGTTTTTT
>TRBJ2-7|.|TRBV5-1|.
CASSLAAGIGTYEQYF
TGCGCCAGCAGCTTGGCCGCTGGGATCGGGACCTACGAGCAGTACTTC